This record concerns one TCR beta chain sequence. Its antigen is currently not known. No base qualities exist here, and no much larger clone lies one base off it. This sample was taken from a study of blood T cell repertoires in COVID-19 (dated by TCRdb to about 2020). Background on the whole study: Samples from collaborators originated in the United States, Italy and Spain and spanned both the acute and convalescent phases of COVID-19. The sample metadata nearly always contained a de-identified subject ID, COVID-19 status, age in years and sex. Deeply sampled blood TCRbeta repertoires from subjects exposed to, actively infected with, or recovered from COVID-19 were included in the dataset. Samples came from the ongoing ImmuneRACE study (first 160 participants) plus 1,254 subjects from 6 global collaborators. A freely available public database, intended as a resource for researchers studying the immune response to SARS-CoV-2, is where the repertoires were released. Where available, HLA class I and class II types were obtained from metadata supplied by the sample provider rather than from assay-based typing. The material from the prospective study consisted of cDNA or gDNA derived from T cells, B-cell-depleted T cells, or PBMCs.

V and J lose 2 bases and 3 bases, and a span of 13 bases separates them. The CDR3, cysteine through phenylalanine, is 14 amino acids long. Of the read, only the CDR3 DNA is kept; its 42 bases are in frame from base 1. The germline V gene (reference sequence) yields GTSNPN for CDR1 and SVGIG for CDR2. The immunoSEQ Assay, a bias-controlled multiplex PCR, was used to amplify TCRbeta CDR3 regions from genomic DNA. Processing in the source paper ran as follows. Within the assay, amplification of reference gene primers was used to estimate how many nucleated cells each sample contained. To quantify the absolute abundance of each unique TCRbeta CDR3 rearrangement, sequence reads were collapsed and filtered. For each sample, productive Simpson clonality was calculated as the square root of Simpson's diversity index over productive rearrangements. The clones in this table, taken by TCRdb from immuneACCESS, are in-frame only. Not every clone is retained; where verified, under half of the shortfall comes from an unresolved V gene, and the cause of the rest is unknown. V and J calls plus clone size are reproduced from that table; the DNA served to infer D and trimming. This sample comprises 250,000 to 300,000 clones, roughly 90% of them detected only once. Jointly, the top ten make up about 2.2% of the sample.

Overall results and qualifications from the work: How much clinical and demographic metadata was included differed by source and by participant, and the metadata was provided uncurated.

Samples from volunteer blood donors who had recovered from COVID-19 were contributed by a second Seattle source. The collaborating institutions used their own protocols to collect whole blood in K2EDTA tubes. For TCRbeta analysis, collaborators shipped samples in one of three forms: frozen whole blood, isolated PBMCs, or DNA extracted from either of those sample types. This receptor was obtained from a woman aged 45-65 years who had recovered from COVID-19. The rearranged chain carries TRBV30 and TRBJ1-1; confidence is insufficient to name the D gene. The specimen was peripheral blood. The encoded CDR3 is CAWSLMRRDTEAFF. The nucleotides read TGTGCCTGGAGTCTAATGAGACGGGACACTGAAGCTTTCTTT.